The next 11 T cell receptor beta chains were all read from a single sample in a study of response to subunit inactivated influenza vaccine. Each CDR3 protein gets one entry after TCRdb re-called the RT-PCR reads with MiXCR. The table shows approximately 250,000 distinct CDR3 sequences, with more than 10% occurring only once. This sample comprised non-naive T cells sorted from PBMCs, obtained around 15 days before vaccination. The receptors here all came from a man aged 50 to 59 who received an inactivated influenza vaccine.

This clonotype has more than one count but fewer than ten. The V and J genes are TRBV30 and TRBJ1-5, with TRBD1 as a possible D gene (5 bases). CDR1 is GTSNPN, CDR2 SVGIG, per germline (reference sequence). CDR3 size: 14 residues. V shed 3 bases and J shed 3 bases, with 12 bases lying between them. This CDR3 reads CAWSHGTPNQPQHF. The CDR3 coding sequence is TGTGCCTGGAGCCACGGGACCCCCAATCAGCCCCAGCATTTT.

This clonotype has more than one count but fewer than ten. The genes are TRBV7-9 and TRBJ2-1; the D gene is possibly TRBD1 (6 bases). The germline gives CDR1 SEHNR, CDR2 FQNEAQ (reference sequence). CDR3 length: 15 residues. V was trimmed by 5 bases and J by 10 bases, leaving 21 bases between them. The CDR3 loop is CASSPLGAGEYEQFF. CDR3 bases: TGTGCCAGCAGCCCGCTGGGGGCAGGGGAATACGAGCAGTTCTTC.

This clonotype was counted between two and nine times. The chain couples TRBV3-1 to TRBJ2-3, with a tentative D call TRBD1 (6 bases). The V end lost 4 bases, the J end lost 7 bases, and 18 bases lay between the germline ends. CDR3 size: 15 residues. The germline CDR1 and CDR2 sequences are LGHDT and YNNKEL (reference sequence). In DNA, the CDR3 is TGTGCCAGCAGCCGAAGGGGGAACAGCCTCAATACGCAGTATTTT. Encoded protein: CASSRRGNSLNTQYF.

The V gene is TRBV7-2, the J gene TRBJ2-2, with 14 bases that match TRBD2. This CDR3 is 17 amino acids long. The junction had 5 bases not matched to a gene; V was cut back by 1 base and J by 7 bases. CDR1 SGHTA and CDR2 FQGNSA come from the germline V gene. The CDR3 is CASSLGLAGGHGGELFF. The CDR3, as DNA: TGTGCCAGCAGCTTAGGACTAGCGGGGGGGCATGGCGGGGAGCTGTTTTTT. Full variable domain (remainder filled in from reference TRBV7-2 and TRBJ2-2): GAGVSQSPSNKVTEKGKDVELRCDPISGHTALYWYRQSLGQGLEFLIYFQGNSAPDKSGLPSDRFSAERTGGSVSTLTIQRTQQEDSAVYLCASSLGLAGGHGGELFFGEGSRLTVL.

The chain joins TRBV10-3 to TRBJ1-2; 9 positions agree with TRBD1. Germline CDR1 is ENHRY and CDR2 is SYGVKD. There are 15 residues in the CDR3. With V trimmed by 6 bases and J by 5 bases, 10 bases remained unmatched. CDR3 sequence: CAIRSTQGALYGYTF. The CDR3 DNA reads TGTGCCATCAGAAGCACACAGGGGGCCCTTTATGGCTACACCTTC.

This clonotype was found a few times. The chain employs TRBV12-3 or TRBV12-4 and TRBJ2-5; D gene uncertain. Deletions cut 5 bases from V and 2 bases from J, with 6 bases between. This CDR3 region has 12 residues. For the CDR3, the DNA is TGTGCCAGCAGTCAAGGGCAAGAGACCCAGTACTTC. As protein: CASSQGQETQYF.

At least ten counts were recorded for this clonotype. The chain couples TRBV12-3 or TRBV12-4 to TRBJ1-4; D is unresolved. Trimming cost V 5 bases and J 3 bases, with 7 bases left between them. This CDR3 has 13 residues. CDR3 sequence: CASSRAANEKLFF. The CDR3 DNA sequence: TGTGCCAGCAGTAGGGCCGCTAATGAAAAACTGTTTTTT.

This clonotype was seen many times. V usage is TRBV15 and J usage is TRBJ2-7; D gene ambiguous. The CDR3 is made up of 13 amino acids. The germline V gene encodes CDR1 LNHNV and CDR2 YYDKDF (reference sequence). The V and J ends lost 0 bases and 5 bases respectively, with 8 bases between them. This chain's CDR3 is CATSRDLLHEQYF. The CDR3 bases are TGTGCCACCAGCAGAGATCTCCTGCACGAGCAGTACTTC.

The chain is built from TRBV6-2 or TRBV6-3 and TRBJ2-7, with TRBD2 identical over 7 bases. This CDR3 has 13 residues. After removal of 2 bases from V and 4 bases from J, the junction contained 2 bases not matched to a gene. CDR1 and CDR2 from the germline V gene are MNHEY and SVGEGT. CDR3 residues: CASSYAGVYEQYF. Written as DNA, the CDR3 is TGTGCCAGCAGTTACGCGGGAGTGTACGAGCAGTACTTC.

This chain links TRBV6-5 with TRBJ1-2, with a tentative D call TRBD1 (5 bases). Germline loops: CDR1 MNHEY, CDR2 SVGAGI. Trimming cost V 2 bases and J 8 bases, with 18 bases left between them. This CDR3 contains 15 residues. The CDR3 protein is CASSYLIWEKGGYTF. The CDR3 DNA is TGTGCCAGCAGTTACCTCATCTGGGAAAAGGGGGGCTACACCTTC.

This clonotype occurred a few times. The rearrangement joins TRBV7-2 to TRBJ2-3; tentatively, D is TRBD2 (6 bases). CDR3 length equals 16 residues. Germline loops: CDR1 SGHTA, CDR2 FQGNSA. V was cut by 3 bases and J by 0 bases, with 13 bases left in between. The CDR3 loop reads CASSFSGTFSTDTQYF. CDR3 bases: TGTGCCAGCAGCTTCTCCGGGACTTTTAGCACAGATACGCAGTATTTT. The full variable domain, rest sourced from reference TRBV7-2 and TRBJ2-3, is GAGVSQSPSNKVTEKGKDVELRCDPISGHTALYWYRQSLGQGLEFLIYFQGNSAPDKSGLPSDRFSAERTGGSVSTLTIQRTQQEDSAVYLCASSFSGTFSTDTQYFGPGTRLTVL.